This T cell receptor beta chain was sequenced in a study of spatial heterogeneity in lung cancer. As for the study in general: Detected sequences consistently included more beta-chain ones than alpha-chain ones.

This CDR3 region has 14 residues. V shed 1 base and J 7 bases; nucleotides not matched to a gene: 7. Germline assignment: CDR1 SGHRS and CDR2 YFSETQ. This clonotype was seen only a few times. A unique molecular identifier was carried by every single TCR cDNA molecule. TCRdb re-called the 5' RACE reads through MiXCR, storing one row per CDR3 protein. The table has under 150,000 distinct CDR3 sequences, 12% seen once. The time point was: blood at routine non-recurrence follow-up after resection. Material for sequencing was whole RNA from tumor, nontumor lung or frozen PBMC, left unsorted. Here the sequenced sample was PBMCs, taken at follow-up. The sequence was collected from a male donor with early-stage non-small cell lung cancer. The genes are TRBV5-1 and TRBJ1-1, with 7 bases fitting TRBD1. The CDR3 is CASSLNTGESEAFF. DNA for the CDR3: TGCGCCAGCAGCTTGAATACAGGGGAGAGTGAAGCTTTCTTT.